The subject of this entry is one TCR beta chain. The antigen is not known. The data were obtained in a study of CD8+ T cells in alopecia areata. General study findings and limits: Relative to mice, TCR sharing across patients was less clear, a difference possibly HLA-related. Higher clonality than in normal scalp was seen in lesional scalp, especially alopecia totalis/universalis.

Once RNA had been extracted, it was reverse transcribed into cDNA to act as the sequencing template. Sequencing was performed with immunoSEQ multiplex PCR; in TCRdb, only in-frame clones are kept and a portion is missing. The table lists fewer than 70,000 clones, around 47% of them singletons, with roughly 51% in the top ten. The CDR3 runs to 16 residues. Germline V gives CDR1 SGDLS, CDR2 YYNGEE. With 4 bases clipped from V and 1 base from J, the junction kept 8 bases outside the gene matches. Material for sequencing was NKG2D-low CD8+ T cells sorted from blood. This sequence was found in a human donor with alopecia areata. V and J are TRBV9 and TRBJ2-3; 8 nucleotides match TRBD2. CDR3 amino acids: CASSPAGGEGTDTQYF. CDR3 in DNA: TGTGCCAGCAGCCCGGCGGGGGGCGAGGGCACAGATACGCAGTATTTT.